The 2 T cell receptor beta chains below were found in one sample sequenced in a study of CD8+ T cells in alopecia areata. RNA was isolated and reverse transcribed to cDNA, the sequencing template. Clones were read by immunoSEQ multiplex PCR, and TCRdb kept only the in-frame ones, dropping some. The data contain more than 200,000 clones, roughly two thirds of them seen just once; the ten biggest clones take up approximately 1.2%. The input for sequencing was CD4+ T cells sorted from blood, taken at week 0. Receptor source: a human donor with alopecia areata.

The chain combines TRBV29-1 with TRBJ2-5, with 8 bases aligning to TRBD2. The J segment lost 5 bases and the V segment lost 6 bases, leaving 8 bases of the junction unmatched. The CDR3 length is 13 residues. The V gene's germline CDR1 is SQVTM and CDR2 ANQGSEA. The CDR3 nucleotides are TGCAGCGTATGGGGCGGGGGGCGTGAGACCCAGTACTTC. This gives the protein CSVWGGGRETQYF.

The chain recombines TRBV19 with TRBJ2-2; no reliable D call. V lost 4 bases and J 5 bases, leaving 8 bases between the germline ends. The CDR3 extends over 13 amino acids. From germline, CDR1 is LNHDA and CDR2 SQIVND (reference sequence). CDR3 coding DNA: TGTGCCAGTAGTACCGTTATGACCGGGGAGCTGTTTTTT. Translation gives CASSTVMTGELFF.